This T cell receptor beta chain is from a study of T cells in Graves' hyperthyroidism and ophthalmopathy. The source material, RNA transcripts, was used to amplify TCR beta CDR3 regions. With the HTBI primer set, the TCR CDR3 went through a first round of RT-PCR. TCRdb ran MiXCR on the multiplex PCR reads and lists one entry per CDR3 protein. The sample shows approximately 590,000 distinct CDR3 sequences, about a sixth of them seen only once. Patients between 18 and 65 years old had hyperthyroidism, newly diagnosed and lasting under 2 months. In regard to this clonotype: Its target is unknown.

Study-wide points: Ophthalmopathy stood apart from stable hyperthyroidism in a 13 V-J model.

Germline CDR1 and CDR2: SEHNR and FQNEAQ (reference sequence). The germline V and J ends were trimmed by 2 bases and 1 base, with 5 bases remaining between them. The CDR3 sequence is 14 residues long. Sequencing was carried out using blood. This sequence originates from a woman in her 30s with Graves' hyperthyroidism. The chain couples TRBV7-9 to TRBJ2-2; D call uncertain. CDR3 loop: CASSLTWNTGELFF. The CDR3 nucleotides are TGTGCCAGCAGCTTAACCTGGAACACCGGGGAGCTGTTTTTT.